The subject of this entry is one TCR beta chain. The CDR3 spans 14 residues. Germline CDR1 SQVTM, CDR2 ANQGSEA. The junction had 10 bases not matched to a gene; V was cut back by 7 bases and J by 4 bases. The table came from immunoSEQ multiplex PCR; TCRdb's copy has only in-frame clones and leaves some out. The sample contains around 100,000 clones, 92% of which appear only once. This sample was taken from a study of T cell changes during pregnancy in multiple sclerosis. The sample in question was peripheral blood, obtained after pregnancy. The genes are TRBV29-1 and TRBJ2-5; TRBD1 matches at 9 bases. This TCR came from a female donor with multiple sclerosis, enrolled in a pregnancy study. The CDR3 bases are TGCAGCGCCGATCCGGGACAGGGAAGAGAGACCCAGTACTTC. It codes for CSADPGQGRETQYF.